These T cell receptor beta chains were read from a single sample in a study of CD4 T cell repertoires in COVID-19. The assay was immunoSEQ multiplex PCR, and TCRdb's table has in-frame clones only and misses some. This sample has 500 or so clones, with around a fifth found just once. These receptors have no known antigen. Sequenced here: central memory CD4+ T cells, cultured in vitro, sampled after recovery from COVID-19. The receptors originated from a human donor who had COVID-19. The CDR3 runs from the conserved cysteine through the conserved F or W. The D gene is left open where the match is weak. The listing skips clone size in some rows; elsewhere it reads once, few, many or a size class.

j_call clone_size v_call d_call cdr3_aa cdr3_nt
TRBJ1-6 large TRBV4-3 . CASSQEMHRLNNSPLHF TGCGCCAGCAGCCAAGAAATGCATAGGCTCAATAATTCACCCCTCCACTTT
TRBJ2-2 medium-sized TRBV11-2 . CASSLLRMAGELFF TGTGCCAGCAGCTTACTGAGGATGGCCGGGGAGCTGTTTTTT
TRBJ1-2 few TRBV11-2 TRBD1 CASSRDRSGDGYTF TGTGCCAGCAGCCGGGACAGGTCTGGGGATGGCTACACCTTC
TRBJ1-2 large TRBV4-2 TRBD1 CASSQEGGLRGIYGYTF TGTGCCAGCAGCCAAGAGGGAGGGCTCAGGGGGATATATGGCTACACCTTC
TRBJ2-2 medium-sized TRBV24-1 TRBD1 CATTSGTGRAGELFF TGTGCCACCACCTCCGGGACAGGCAGGGCCGGGGAGCTGTTTTTT
TRBJ1-3 few TRBV10-3 . CAIRRDLSSGNTIYF TGTGCCATCAGGAGGGACTTAAGCTCTGGAAACACCATATATTTT
TRBJ1-5 medium-sized TRBV6-5 TRBD1 CASSSLGQGSNQPQHF TGTGCCAGCAGTTCGCTCGGACAGGGTAGCAATCAGCCCCAGCATTTT
TRBJ2-1 large TRBV9 . CASSVEPNEQFF TGTGCCAGCAGCGTAGAACCCAATGAGCAGTTCTTC
TRBJ1-2 large TRBV18 . CASSSGRGSLNYGYTF TGTGCCAGCTCATCGGGCAGGGGATCCCTCAACTATGGCTACACCTTC
TRBJ2-5 large TRBV29-1 . CSVGHVQETQYF TGCAGCGTGGGACACGTTCAAGAGACCCAGTACTTC
TRBJ2-3 . TRBV7-3 TRBD2 CASSLTSGYTDTQYF TGTGCCAGCAGCTTAACTAGCGGGTACACAGATACGCAGTATTTT
TRBJ2-2 . TRBV7-6 TRBD1 CASSFLSGTGGRAGELFF TGTGCCAGCAGCTTCCTGTCCGGGACAGGGGGCAGAGCCGGGGAGCTGTTTTTT
TRBJ1-2 medium-sized TRBV19 . CASSRVEGNYGYTF TGTGCCAGTAGCCGGGTTGAGGGGAACTATGGCTACACCTTC
TRBJ2-3 . TRBV13 . CASSTSSPADTQYF TGTGCCAGCAGCACATCGTCCCCGGCTGATACGCAGTATTTT